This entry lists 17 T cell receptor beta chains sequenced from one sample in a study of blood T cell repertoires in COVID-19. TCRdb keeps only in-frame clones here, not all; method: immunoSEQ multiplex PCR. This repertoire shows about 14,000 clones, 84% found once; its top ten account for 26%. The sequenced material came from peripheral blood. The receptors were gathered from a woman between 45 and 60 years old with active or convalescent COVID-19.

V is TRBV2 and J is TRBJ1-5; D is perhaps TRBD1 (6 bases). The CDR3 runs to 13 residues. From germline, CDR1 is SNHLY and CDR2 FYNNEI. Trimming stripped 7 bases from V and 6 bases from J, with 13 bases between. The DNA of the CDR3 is TGTGCCAGCATGGGGGGGCTAGGTCAGCCCCAGCATTTT. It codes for CASMGGLGQPQHF.

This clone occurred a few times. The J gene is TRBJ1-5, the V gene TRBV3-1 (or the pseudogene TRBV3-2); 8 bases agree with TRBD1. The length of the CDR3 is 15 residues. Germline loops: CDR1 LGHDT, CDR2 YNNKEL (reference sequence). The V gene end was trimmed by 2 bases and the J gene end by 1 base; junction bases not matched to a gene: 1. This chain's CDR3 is CASSQTGGSNQPQHF. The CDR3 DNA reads TGTGCCAGCAGCCAAACAGGGGGGAGCAATCAGCCCCAGCATTTT.

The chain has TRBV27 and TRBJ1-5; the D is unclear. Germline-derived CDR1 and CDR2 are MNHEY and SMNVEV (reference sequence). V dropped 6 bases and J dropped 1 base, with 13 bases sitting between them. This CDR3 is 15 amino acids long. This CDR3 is CASRDPTGSNQPQHF. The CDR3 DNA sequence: TGTGCCAGCAGGGACCCGACGGGGAGCAATCAGCCCCAGCATTTT.

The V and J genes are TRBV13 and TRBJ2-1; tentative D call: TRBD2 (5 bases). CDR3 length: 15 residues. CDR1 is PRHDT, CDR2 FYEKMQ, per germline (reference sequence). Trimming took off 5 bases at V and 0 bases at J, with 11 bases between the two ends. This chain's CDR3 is CASSPPTSSYNEQFF. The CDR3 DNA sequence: TGTGCCAGCAGCCCACCTACTAGCTCCTACAATGAGCAGTTCTTC.

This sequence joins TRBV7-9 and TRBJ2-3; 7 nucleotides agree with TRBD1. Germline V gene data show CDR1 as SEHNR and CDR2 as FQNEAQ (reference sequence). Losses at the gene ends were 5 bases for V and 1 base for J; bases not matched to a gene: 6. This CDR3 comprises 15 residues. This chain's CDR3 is CASSRQGMGTDTQYF. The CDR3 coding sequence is TGTGCCAGCAGCCGACAGGGAATGGGCACAGATACGCAGTATTTT. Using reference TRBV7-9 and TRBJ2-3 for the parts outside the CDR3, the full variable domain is DTGVSQNPRHKITKRGQNVTFRCDPISEHNRLYWYRQTLGQGPEFLTYFQNEAQLEKSRLLSDRFSAERPKGSFSTLEIQRTEQGDSAMYLCASSRQGMGTDTQYFGPGTRLTVL.

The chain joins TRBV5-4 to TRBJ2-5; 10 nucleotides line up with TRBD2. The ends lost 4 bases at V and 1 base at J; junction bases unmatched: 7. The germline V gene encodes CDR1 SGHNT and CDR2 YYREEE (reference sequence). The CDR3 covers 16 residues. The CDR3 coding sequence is TGTGCCAGCAGCGGTCCGGGACTAGCGAGCCAAGAGACCCAGTACTTC. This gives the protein CASSGPGLASQETQYF.

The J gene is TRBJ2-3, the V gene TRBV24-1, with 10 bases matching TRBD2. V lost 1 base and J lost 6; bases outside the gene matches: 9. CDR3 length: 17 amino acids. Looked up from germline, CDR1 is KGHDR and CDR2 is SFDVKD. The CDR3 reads CATSDFLAGDNKDTQYF. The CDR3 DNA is TGTGCCACCAGTGATTTCCTAGCGGGAGATAATAAGGATACGCAGTATTTT.

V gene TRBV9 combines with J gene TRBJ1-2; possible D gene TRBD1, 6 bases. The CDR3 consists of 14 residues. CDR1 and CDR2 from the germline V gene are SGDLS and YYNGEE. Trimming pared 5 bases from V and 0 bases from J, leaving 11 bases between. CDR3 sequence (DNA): TGTGCCAGCAGAGAAACAGGGACTAACTATGGCTACACCTTC. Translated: CASRETGTNYGYTF. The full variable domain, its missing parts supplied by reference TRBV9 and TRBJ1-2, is DSGVTQTPKHLITATGQRVTLRCSPRSGDLSVYWYQQSLDQGLQFLIQYYNGEERAKGNILERFSAQQFPDLHSELNLSSLELGDSALYFCASRETGTNYGYTFGSGTRLTVV.

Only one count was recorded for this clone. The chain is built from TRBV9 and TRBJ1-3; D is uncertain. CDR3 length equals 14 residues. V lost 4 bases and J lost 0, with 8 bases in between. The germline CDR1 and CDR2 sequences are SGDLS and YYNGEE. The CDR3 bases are TGTGCCAGCAGCCCTCGGGGCTCTGGAAACACCATATATTTT. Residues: CASSPRGSGNTIYF.

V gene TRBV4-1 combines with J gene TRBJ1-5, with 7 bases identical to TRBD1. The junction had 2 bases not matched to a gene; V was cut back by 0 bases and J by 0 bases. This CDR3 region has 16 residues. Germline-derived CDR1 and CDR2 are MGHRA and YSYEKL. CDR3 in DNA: TGCGCCAGCAGCCAAGAAGACAGGGATAGCAATCAGCCCCAGCATTTT. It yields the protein CASSQEDRDSNQPQHF.

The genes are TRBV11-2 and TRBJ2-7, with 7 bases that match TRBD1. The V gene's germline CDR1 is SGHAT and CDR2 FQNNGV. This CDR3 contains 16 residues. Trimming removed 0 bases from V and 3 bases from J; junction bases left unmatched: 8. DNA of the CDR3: TGTGCCAGCAGCTTAGACCGGGACAGCCCCTACTACGAGCAGTACTTC. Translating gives CASSLDRDSPYYEQYF.

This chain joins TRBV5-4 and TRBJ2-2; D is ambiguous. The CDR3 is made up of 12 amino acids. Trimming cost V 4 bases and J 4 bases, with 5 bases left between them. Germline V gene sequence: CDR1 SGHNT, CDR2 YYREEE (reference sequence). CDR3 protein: CASSHSTGELFF. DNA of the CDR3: TGTGCCAGCAGCCACAGCACCGGGGAGCTGTTTTTT.

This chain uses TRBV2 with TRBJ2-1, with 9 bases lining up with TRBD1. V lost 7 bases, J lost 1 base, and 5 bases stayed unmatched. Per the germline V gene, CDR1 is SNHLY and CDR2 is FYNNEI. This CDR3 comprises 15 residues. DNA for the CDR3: TGTGCCAGCACGGGACAGGGTTCGTCCTACAATGAGCAGTTCTTC. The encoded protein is CASTGQGSSYNEQFF.

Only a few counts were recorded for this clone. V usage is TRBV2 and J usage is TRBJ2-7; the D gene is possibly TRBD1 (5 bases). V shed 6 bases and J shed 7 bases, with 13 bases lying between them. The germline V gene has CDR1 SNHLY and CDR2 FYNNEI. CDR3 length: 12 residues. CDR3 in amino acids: CASRDTVGEQYF. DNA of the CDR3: TGTGCCAGCAGGGACACCGTAGGGGAGCAGTACTTC.

This chain's CDR3 is CASSPKGGETQYF. The CDR3 DNA sequence: TGTGCCAGCAGTCCCAAAGGGGGCGAGACCCAGTACTTC. V and J are TRBV6-5 and TRBJ2-5, with TRBD1 identical over 7 bases. Germline V gene data show CDR1 as MNHEY and CDR2 as SVGAGI. J was trimmed by 5 bases and V by 5 bases; bases with no gene match: 5. The CDR3 sequence is 13 residues long.

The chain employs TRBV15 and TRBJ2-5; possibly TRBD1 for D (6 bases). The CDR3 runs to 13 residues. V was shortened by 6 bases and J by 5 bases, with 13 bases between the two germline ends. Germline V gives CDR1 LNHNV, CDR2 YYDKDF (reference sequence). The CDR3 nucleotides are TGTGCCACCAGAAGGACAGCGCTGGAGACCCAGTACTTC. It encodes CATRRTALETQYF.

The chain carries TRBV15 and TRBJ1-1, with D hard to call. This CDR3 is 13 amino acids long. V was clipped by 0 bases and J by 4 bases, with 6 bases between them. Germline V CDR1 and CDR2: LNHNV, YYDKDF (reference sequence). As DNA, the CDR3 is TGTGCCACCAGCAGAGATCTCAGCACTGAAGCTTTCTTT. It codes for CATSRDLSTEAFF.